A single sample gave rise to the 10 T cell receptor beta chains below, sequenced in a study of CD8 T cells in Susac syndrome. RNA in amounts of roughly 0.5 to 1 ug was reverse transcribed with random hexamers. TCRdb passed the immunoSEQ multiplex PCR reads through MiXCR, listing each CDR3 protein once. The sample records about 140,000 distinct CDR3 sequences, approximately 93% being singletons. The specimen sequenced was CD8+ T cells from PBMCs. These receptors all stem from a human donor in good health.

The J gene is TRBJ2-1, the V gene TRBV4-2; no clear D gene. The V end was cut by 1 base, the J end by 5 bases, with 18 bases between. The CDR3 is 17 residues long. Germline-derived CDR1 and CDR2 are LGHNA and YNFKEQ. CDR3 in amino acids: CASSQVPSGLKNNEQFF. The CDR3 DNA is TGTGCCAGCAGCCAAGTCCCCTCCGGTCTTAAGAACAATGAGCAGTTCTTC.

The CDR3: CASSLSGPINTEAFF. In DNA, the CDR3 is TGTGCCAGCAGTCTCTCCGGGCCCATCAACACTGAAGCTTTCTTT. The chain recombines TRBV27 with TRBJ1-1; D gene ambiguous. CDR3 length equals 15 residues. Germline V gene lookup returns CDR1 MNHEY and CDR2 SMNVEV (reference sequence). Trimming took 5 bases from V and 2 from J, leaving 15 bases between them.

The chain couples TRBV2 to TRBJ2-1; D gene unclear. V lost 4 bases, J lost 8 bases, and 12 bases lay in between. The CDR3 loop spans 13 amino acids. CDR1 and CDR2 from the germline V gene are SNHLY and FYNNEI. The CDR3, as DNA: TGTGCCAGCAGTGTAAAGGGAAGGGATGAGCAGTTCTTC. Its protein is CASSVKGRDEQFF.

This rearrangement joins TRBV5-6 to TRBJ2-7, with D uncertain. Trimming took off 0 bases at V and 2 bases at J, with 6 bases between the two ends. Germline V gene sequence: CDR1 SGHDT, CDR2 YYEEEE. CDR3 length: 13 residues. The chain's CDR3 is CASSLAQTYEQYF. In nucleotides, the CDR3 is TGTGCCAGCAGCTTGGCCCAGACCTACGAGCAGTACTTC.

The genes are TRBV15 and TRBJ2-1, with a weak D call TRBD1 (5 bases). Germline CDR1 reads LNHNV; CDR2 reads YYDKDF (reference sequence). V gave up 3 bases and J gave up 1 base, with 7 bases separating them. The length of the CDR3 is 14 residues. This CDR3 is CATSSRGSYNEQFF. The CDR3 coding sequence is TGTGCCACCAGCAGTAGGGGATCCTACAATGAGCAGTTCTTC.

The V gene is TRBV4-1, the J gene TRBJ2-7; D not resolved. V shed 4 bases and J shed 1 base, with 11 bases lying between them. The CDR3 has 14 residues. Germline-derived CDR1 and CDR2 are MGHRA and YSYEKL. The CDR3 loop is CASSLIAQSYEQYF. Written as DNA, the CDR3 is TGCGCCAGCAGCCTAATAGCTCAATCCTACGAGCAGTACTTC.

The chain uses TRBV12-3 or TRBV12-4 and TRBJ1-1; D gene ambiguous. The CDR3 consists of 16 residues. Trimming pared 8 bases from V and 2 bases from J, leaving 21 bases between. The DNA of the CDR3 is TGTGCCAGCGCCCCGCCGGGGATCGGGTACAACACTGAAGCTTTCTTT. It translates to CASAPPGIGYNTEAFF.

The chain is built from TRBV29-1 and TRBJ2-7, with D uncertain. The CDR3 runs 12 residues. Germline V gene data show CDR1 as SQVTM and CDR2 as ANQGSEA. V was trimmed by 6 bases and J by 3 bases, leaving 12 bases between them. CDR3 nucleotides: TGCAGCGTCGCTACGATTGTCTACGAGCAGTACTTC. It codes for CSVATIVYEQYF.

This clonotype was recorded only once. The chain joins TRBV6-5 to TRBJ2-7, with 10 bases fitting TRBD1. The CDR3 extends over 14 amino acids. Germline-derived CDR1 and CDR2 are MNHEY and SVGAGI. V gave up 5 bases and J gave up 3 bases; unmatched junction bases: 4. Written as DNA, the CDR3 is TGTGCCAGCAGTCCCTGGGACAGGGGCTACGAGCAGTACTTC. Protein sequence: CASSPWDRGYEQYF.

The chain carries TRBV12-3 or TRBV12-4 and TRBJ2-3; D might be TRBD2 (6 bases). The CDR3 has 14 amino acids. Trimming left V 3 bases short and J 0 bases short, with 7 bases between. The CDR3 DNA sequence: TGTGCCAGCAGTTTCGGAGGGAGCACAGATACGCAGTATTTT. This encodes CASSFGGSTDTQYF.